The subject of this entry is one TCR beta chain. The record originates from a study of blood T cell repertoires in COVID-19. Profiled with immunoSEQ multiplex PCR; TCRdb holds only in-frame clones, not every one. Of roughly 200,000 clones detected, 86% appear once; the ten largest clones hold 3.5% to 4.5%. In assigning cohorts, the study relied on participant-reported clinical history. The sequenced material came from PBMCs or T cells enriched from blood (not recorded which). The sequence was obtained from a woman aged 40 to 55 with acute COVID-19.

CDR3 sequence: CAWKNPGTGSYNEQFF. The CDR3 nucleotides are TGTGCCTGGAAGAATCCCGGGACAGGTTCCTACAATGAGCAGTTCTTC. V gene TRBV30 combines with J gene TRBJ2-1; 8 bases align to TRBD1. CDR1 and CDR2 (germline): GTSNPN, SVGIG (reference sequence). The CDR3 contains 16 residues. Trimming took 4 bases from V and 1 from J; bases not matched to a gene: 9.